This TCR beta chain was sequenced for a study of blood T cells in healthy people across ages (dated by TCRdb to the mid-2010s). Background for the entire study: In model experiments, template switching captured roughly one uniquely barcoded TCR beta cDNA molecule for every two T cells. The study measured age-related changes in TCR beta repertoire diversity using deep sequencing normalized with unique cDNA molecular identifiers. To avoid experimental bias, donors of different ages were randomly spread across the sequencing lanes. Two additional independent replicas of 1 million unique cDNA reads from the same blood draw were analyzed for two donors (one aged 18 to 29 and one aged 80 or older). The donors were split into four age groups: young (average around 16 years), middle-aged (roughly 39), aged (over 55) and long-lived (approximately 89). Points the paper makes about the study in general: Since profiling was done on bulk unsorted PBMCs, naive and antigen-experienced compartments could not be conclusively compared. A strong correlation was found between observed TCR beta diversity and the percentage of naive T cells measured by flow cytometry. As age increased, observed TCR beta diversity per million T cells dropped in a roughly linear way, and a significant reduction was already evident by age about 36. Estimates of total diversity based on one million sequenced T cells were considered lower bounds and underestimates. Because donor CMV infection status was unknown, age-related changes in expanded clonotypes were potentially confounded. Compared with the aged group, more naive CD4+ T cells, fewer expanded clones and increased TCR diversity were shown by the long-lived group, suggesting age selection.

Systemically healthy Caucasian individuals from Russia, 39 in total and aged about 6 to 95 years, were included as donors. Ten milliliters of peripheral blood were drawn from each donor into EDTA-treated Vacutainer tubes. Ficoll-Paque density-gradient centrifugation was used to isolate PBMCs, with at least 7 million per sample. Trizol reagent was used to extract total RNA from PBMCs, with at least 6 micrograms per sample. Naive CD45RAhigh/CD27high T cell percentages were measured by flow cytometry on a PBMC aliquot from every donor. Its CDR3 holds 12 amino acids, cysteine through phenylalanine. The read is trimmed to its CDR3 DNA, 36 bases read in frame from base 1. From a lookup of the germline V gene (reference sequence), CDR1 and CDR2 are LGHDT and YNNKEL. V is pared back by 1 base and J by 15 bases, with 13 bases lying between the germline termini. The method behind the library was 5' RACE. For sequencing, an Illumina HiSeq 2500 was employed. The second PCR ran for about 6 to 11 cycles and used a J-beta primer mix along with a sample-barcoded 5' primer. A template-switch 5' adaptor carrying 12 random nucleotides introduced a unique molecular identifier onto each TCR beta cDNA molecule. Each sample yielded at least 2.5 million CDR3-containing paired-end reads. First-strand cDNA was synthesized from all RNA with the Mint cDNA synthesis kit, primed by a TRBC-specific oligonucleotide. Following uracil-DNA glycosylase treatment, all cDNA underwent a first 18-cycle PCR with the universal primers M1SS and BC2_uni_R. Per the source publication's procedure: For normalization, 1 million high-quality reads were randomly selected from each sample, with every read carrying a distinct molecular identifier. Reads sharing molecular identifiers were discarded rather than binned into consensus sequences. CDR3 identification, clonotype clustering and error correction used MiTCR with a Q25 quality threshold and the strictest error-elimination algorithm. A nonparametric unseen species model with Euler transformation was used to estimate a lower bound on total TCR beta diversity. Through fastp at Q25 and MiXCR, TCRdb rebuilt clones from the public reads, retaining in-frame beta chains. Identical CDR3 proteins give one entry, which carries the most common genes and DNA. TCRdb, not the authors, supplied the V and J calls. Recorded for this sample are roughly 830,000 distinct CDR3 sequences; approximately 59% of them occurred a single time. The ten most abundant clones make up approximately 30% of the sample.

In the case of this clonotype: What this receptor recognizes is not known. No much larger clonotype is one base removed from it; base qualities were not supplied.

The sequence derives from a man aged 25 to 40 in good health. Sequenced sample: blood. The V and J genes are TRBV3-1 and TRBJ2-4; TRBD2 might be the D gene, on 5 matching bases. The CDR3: CASSQAREERYF. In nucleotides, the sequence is TGTGCCAGCAGCCAAGCTCGGGAAGAGCGGTACTTC.